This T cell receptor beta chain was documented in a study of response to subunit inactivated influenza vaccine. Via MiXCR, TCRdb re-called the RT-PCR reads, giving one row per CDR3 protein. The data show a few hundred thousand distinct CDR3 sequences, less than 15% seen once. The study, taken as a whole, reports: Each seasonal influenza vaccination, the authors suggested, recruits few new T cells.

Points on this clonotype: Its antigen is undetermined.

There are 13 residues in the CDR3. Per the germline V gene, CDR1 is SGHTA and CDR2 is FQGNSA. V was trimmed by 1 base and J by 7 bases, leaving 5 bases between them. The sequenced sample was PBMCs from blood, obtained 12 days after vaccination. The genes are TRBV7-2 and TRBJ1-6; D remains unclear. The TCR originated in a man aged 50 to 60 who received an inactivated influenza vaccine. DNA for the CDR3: TGTGCCAGCAGCTTAGAGACGAATTCACCCCTCCACTTT. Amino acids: CASSLETNSPLHF.